Listed below are T cell receptor beta chains from one sample, sequenced in a study of blood T cell repertoires in COVID-19. Libraries were prepared by immunoSEQ multiplex PCR; TCRdb keeps only in-frame clonotypes and omits some of them. Of 90,000 to 150,000 clones in the sample, around 82% were seen once. Sample: peripheral blood. Receptor source: a human donor in a cohort sampled during active COVID-19. The CDR3 runs from the conserved cysteine through the conserved F or W. Each record gives: V gene, J gene, CDR3 length, CDR3 protein.

V: TRBV12-3/TRBV12-4; J: TRBJ1-5; length: 13; CDR3: CASSSREGQPQHF
V: TRBV6-5; J: TRBJ1-5; length: 14; CDR3: CASSSNGGNQPQHF
V: TRBV12-3/TRBV12-4; J: TRBJ1-1; length: 12; CDR3: CASSLWQFEAFF
V: TRBV4-3; J: TRBJ1-1; length: 13; CDR3: CASSQATGDEAFF
V: TRBV7-6; J: TRBJ2-7; length: 14; CDR3: CASSHTGDAYEQYF
V: TRBV4-3; J: TRBJ2-1; length: 22; CDR3: CASSQDSVSSGGAGLSYNEQFF
V: TRBV6-5; J: TRBJ1-4; length: 15; CDR3: CASRPDRAGSEKLFF
V: TRBV12-5; J: TRBJ1-4; length: 12; CDR3: CASGLARGPKEF
V: TRBV7-2; J: TRBJ2-2; length: 16; CDR3: CASSKLAGVLPGELFF
V: TRBV29-1; J: TRBJ2-3; length: 12; CDR3: CSVELASDTQYF
V: TRBV5-1; J: TRBJ2-2; length: 16; CDR3: CASSFLAGGHTGELFF
V: TRBV18; J: TRBJ1-2; length: 15; CDR3: CASSPLKGTEYGYTF
V: TRBV5-6; J: TRBJ1-2; length: 13; CDR3: CASSLIDSYGYTF
V: TRBV7-2; J: TRBJ2-4; length: 16; CDR3: CASSPQGAIAKNIQYF
V: TRBV27; J: TRBJ2-1; length: 16; CDR3: CASSYRSGGGGNEQFF
V: TRBV7-9; J: TRBJ1-1; length: 14; CDR3: CASSLERGGQEAFF
V: TRBV5-4; J: TRBJ2-3; length: 13; CDR3: CASSTDRADTQYF
V: TRBV19; J: TRBJ1-2; length: 15; CDR3: CASSIDWDKRHGYTF
V: TRBV6-6; J: TRBJ1-6; length: 15; CDR3: CASKGPGQGTSPLHF
V: TRBV19; J: TRBJ2-7; length: 17; CDR3: CASSIAHDSGGAYEQYF
V: TRBV7-8; J: TRBJ2-7; length: 14; CDR3: CASSARDSSYEQYF
V: TRBV4-3; J: TRBJ2-2; length: 16; CDR3: CASSQARGLNTGELFF
V: TRBV7-2; J: TRBJ2-1; length: 17; CDR3: CASSLAVAGGPYNEQFF
V: TRBV6-5; J: TRBJ2-5; length: 13; CDR3: CASSFTGVETQYF
V: TRBV12-2; J: TRBJ2-7; length: 15; CDR3: CASRLVCRAYYEQYF
V: TRBV6-5; J: TRBJ1-6; length: 14; CDR3: CASSRGQDGSPLHF
V: TRBV6-1; J: TRBJ2-7; length: 17; CDR3: CASSEGVNVVGGYEQYF
V: TRBV5-4; J: TRBJ1-2; length: 13; CDR3: CASSTRTGYGYTF
V: TRBV10-3; J: TRBJ2-3; length: 18; CDR3: CAISESWARAYSTDTQYF
V: TRBV5-1; J: TRBJ1-1; length: 17; CDR3: CASSLEVRGRLVAEAFF
V: TRBV5-6; J: TRBJ2-3; length: 14; CDR3: CASSFGGLRDTQYF
V: TRBV4-1; J: TRBJ2-1; length: 19; CDR3: CASSQDSVAGGPAYNEQFF
V: TRBV3-1/TRBV3-2; J: TRBJ2-7; length: 17; CDR3: CASSPVRQGGATYEQYF
V: TRBV18; J: TRBJ2-5; length: 16; CDR3: CASSPPGLRQGMTQYF
V: TRBV9; J: TRBJ1-2; length: 17; CDR3: CASRPYDQSSPSLSYTF
V: TRBV19; J: TRBJ1-2; length: 15; CDR3: CASSPYSDRGYGYTF
V: TRBV5-8; J: TRBJ2-3; length: 13; CDR3: CASSSPSGDTQYF
V: TRBV7-2; J: TRBJ1-5; length: 17; CDR3: CASSPPGQGASGQPQHF
V: TRBV9; J: TRBJ2-3; length: 18; CDR3: CASSVEIGTSGGTDTQYF
V: TRBV28; J: TRBJ2-7; length: 15; CDR3: CASGGGTSGVHEQYF
V: TRBV4-1; J: TRBJ2-7; length: 18; CDR3: CASSQTPPGTTLTYEQYF
V: TRBV13; J: TRBJ2-1; length: 11; CDR3: CASSERDEQFF
V: TRBV21-1; J: TRBJ2-7; length: 14; CDR3: CASSKGRGFHEQYF
V: TRBV7-6; J: TRBJ2-2; length: 16; CDR3: CASSLAAGANTGELFF
V: TRBV2; J: TRBJ2-6; length: 19; CDR3: CASSEVPTSGGAGANVLTF
V: TRBV7-9; J: TRBJ1-1; length: 14; CDR3: CASSLEGRNTEAFF
V: TRBV7-9; J: TRBJ1-2; length: 12; CDR3: CASRTGDGGYTF
V: TRBV12-5; J: TRBJ2-3; length: 18; CDR3: CASGLARTSGGSTDTQYF
V: TRBV6-1; J: TRBJ2-5; length: 13; CDR3: CASSENLGLAQYF
V: TRBV18; J: TRBJ1-5; length: 15; CDR3: CASSPSQGYNQPQHF
V: TRBV5-4; J: TRBJ2-2; length: 13; CDR3: CASSFKNTGELFF
V: TRBV7-2; J: TRBJ2-1; length: 17; CDR3: CASSLKFRGSSYNEQFF